This record looks at one TCR beta chain sequence and its context. Given a much more abundant clone one base away, this may be a read error. Both TCRalpha and TCRbeta chains were reverse transcribed with V-gene-specific primers. A constant-region primer paired with the V-primer adapter amplified TCRs over approximately 19 PCR cycles. TCRdb re-called the reads with MiXCR, one entry per CDR3 protein. The sample records around 100,000 distinct CDR3 sequences, roughly 20% being singletons. This sample was included in a study of low-dose radiotherapy and immunotherapy resistance in tumors. Background on the study: Patients of Cohort 1 had 0.5 Gy fractions every 2 weeks, which summed to 6.5 Gy. Every six weeks patients received intravenous ipilimumab 1 mg/kg, and every two weeks they received intravenous nivolumab 240 mg. The drug cyclophosphamide was given into a vein at 200 mg/m2 every two weeks, one day before radiation and immunotherapy.

The sample's time point: after trial treatment. Indicated treatment: LDRT plus nivolumab, ipilimumab, low-dose cyclophosphamide and aspirin (RACIN trial). Ipilimumab, nivolumab, aspirin, low-dose cyclophosphamide and low-dose radiotherapy were administered to donors. The germline V gene has CDR1 SGHVS and CDR2 FNYEAQ. The CDR3 extends over 15 amino acids. The chain employs TRBV7-6 and TRBJ1-1; weak D call: TRBD1 (5 bases). The sample was PBMCs, taken after low-dose radiotherapy plus immunotherapy. This clonotype was sampled from a male donor with prostate cancer. The CDR3 loop is CASTPQGGVDTEVFF. In DNA, the CDR3 is TGTGCCAGCACTCCCCAGGGAGGGGTGGACACTGAAGTTTTCTTT.